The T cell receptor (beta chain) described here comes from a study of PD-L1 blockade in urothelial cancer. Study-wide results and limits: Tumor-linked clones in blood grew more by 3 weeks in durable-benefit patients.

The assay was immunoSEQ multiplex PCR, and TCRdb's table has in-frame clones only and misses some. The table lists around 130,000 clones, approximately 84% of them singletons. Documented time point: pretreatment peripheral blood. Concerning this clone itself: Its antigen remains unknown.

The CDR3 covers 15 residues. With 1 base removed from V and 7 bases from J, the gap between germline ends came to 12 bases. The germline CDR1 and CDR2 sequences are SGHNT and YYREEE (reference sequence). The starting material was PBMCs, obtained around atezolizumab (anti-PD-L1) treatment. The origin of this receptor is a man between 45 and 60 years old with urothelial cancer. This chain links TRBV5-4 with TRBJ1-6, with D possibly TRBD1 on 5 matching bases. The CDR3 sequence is CASSLSGAANSPLHF. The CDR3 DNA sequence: TGTGCCAGCAGCTTGAGTGGGGCAGCGAATTCACCCCTCCACTTT.